This T cell receptor (beta chain) was documented in a study of blood T cell repertoires in COVID-19. As originally analysed: Estimation of nucleated cell counts was performed using reference gene primer amplification. The table came from immunoSEQ multiplex PCR; TCRdb's copy has only in-frame clones and leaves some out. The V and J calls and clone size were taken over from that table, and D and trimming were inferred from the DNA. The sample carries over 150,000 clones, roughly 84% recorded once. Germline CDR1 reads MNHEY; CDR2 reads SMNVEV (reference sequence). There are 14 residues in the CDR3. Between the trimmed V and J ends, which lost 5 bases and 8 bases, there was a span of 15 bases.

This sequence was found in a man aged 18 to 29 with active or convalescent COVID-19. This rearrangement joins TRBV27 to TRBJ1-4, with D maybe TRBD1 (5 bases). Source material: peripheral blood. The DNA for the CDR3 is TGTGCCAGCAGTCGCTGGGGGGGAAACGAAAAACTGTTTTTT. It codes for CASSRWGGNEKLFF.